Below are 9 T cell receptor beta chains sequenced from a single sample in a study of cytomegalovirus exposure and HLA in healthy donors. PCR employed 60 Vbeta and 13 Jbeta primers. The table came from immunoSEQ multiplex PCR; TCRdb's copy has only in-frame clones and leaves some out. The sample has 84,000 or so clones; around 74% are singletons. The sequenced sample was PBMCs. The receptors were gathered from a boy aged 5-17 years in good health and CMV-seronegative.

CDR3 sequence: CASSSLSQRYF. The CDR3 DNA reads as TGTGCCAGCAGTTCCCTATCTCAGCGGTACTTC. This chain connects TRBV6-5 to TRBJ2-4; the D is unclear. The CDR3 is 11 residues long. V was clipped by 4 bases and J by 15 bases, with 13 bases between them. Per the germline V gene, CDR1 is MNHEY and CDR2 is SVGAGI.

A few counts support this clone. This chain joins TRBV6-4 and TRBJ1-1; possibly TRBD1 for D (6 bases). V lost 6 bases, J lost 4 bases, and 15 bases lay in between. The germline V gene has CDR1 MRHNA and CDR2 SNTAGT. The length of the CDR3 is 14 residues. The CDR3 is CASRNRASATEAFF. The CDR3 DNA is TGTGCCAGCAGAAACAGGGCATCGGCCACTGAAGCTTTCTTT.

A few counts support this clone. This chain links TRBV5-6 with TRBJ2-1; D may be TRBD1 (5 bases). The CDR3 is made up of 13 amino acids. The germline V gene encodes CDR1 SGHDT and CDR2 YYEEEE. V was cut by 4 bases and J by 4 bases, with 9 bases left in between. The DNA for the CDR3 is TGTGCCAGCAGCCTCAACAGGTACAATGAGCAGTTCTTC. Its protein product is CASSLNRYNEQFF. The complete variable domain, with remaining parts taken from reference TRBV5-6 and TRBJ2-1, reads DAGVTQSPTHLIKTRGQQVTLRCSPKSGHDTVSWYQQALGQGPQFIFQYYEEEERQRGNFPDRFSGHQFPNYSSELNVNALLLGDSALYLCASSLNRYNEQFFGPGTRLTVL.

The count of this clone is one. The V gene is TRBV11-2, the J gene TRBJ2-7; D ambiguous. V was trimmed by 0 bases and J by 7 bases, leaving 4 bases between them. Germline V gives CDR1 SGHAT, CDR2 FQNNGV. CDR3 size: 11 residues. CDR3 residues: CASSLDLEQYF. The CDR3, as DNA: TGTGCCAGCAGCTTAGATCTGGAGCAGTACTTC.

The table lists this clone with a few counts. The chain combines TRBV6-6 with TRBJ1-6; weak D call: TRBD1 (5 bases). The ends were cut back, 7 bases at V and 5 bases at J, with 15 bases in the middle. CDR3 length: 15 residues. CDR1 is MNHNY, CDR2 SVGAGI, per germline (reference sequence). The CDR3 reads CASTLRRGDNSPLHF. The CDR3 DNA is TGTGCCAGCACCTTACGAAGGGGTGATAATTCACCCCTCCACTTT.

This clone has just a few counts. The CDR3 region is CASSQDGDSYSNQPQHF. The CDR3 nucleotides read TGCGCCAGCAGCCAAGATGGGGACAGCTATAGCAATCAGCCCCAGCATTTT. The chain uses TRBV4-1 and TRBJ1-5; 7 bases map to TRBD1. This CDR3 has 17 residues. The V and J ends lost 0 bases and 0 bases, in that order; junction bases with no gene match: 5. The V gene's germline CDR1 is MGHRA and CDR2 YSYEKL.

The rearrangement links TRBV7-2 to TRBJ1-1; tentative D call: TRBD1 (5 bases). V was trimmed by 7 bases and J by 2 bases, leaving 11 bases between them. The CDR3 totals 13 residues. Germline CDR1 SGHTA, CDR2 FQGNSA. The CDR3 DNA reads as TGTGCCAGCAAGACAGCCCTAAACACTGAAGCTTTCTTT. Its translation is CASKTALNTEAFF.

The rearrangement uses TRBV29-1 and TRBJ1-4, with D possibly TRBD1 on 5 matching bases. CDR3 size: 12 residues. With 5 bases removed from V and 7 bases from J, the gap between germline ends came to 11 bases. The germline V gene has CDR1 SQVTM and CDR2 ANQGSEA. The chain's CDR3 is CSVTGAFEKLFF. DNA of the CDR3: TGCAGCGTTACTGGGGCATTTGAAAAACTGTTTTTT.

The V call is TRBV28, the J call TRBJ2-7; 8 nucleotides match TRBD1. The J segment lost 2 bases and the V segment lost 8 bases, leaving 8 bases of the junction unmatched. The V gene's germline CDR1 is MDHEN and CDR2 SYDVKM. The CDR3 length is 14 residues. In DNA, the CDR3 is TGTGCCAGCTCACAGGGGGGCGGACCCTACGAGCAGTACTTC. This codes for CASSQGGGPYEQYF.